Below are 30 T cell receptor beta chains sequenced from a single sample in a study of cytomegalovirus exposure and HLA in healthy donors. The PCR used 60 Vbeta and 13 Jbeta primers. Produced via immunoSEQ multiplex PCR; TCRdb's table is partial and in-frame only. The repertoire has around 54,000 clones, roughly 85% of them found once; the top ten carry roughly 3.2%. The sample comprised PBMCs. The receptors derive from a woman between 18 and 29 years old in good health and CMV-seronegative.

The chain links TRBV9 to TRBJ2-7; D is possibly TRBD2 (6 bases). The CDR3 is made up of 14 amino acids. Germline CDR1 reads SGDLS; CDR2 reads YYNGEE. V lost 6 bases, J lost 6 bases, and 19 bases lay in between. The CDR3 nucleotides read TGTGCCAGCAACCCTTGGGAGGCCCAGGGCGAGCAGTACTTC. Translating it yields CASNPWEAQGEQYF. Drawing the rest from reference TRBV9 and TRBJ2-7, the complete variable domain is DSGVTQTPKHLITATGQRVTLRCSPRSGDLSVYWYQQSLDQGLQFLIQYYNGEERAKGNILERFSAQQFPDLHSELNLSSLELGDSALYFCASNPWEAQGEQYFGPGTRLTVT.

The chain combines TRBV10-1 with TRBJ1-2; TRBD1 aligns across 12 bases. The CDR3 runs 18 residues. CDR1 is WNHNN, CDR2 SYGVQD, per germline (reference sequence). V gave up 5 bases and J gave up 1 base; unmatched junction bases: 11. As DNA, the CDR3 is TGCGCCAGCAGTCCCCATTCCGGGACAGGGGGCCTTAACTATGGCTACACCTTC. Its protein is CASSPHSGTGGLNYGYTF.

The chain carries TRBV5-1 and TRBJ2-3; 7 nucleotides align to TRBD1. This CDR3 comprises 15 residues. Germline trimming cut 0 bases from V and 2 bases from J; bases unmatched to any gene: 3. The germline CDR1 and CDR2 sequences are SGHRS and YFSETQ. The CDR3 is CASSLGGQNTDTQYF. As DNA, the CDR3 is TGCGCCAGCAGCTTGGGGGGACAGAACACAGATACGCAGTATTTT.

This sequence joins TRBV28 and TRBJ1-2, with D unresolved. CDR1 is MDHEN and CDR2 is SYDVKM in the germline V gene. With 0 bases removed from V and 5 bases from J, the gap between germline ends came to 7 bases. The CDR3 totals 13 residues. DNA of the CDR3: TGTGCCAGCAGTTTATGGGGAGGGTATGGCTACACCTTC. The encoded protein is CASSLWGGYGYTF.

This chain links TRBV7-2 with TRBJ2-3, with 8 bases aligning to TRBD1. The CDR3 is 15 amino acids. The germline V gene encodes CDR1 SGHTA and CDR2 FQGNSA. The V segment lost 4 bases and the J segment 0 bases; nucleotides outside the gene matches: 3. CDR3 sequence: CASSSRQGSTDTQYF. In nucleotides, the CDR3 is TGTGCCAGCAGCTCAAGACAGGGGAGCACAGATACGCAGTATTTT.

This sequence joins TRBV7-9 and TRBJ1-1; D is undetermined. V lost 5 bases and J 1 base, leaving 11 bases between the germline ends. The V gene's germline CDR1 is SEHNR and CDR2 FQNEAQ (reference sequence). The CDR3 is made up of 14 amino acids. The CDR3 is CASSRVGENTEAFF. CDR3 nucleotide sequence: TGTGCCAGCAGCCGCGTGGGAGAGAACACTGAAGCTTTCTTT.

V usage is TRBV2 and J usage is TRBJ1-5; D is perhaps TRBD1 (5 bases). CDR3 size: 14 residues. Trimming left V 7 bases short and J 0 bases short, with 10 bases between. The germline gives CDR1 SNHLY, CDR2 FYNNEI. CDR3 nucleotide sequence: TGTGCCAGCAAGGGGCCATATAGCAATCAGCCCCAGCATTTT. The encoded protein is CASKGPYSNQPQHF.

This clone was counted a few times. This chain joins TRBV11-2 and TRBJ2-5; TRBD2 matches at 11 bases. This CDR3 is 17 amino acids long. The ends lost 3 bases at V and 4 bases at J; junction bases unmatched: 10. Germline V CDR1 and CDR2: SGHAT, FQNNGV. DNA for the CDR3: TGTGCCAGCAGCTTGTCACTAGCGGGAGTGGACGGAGAGACCCAGTACTTC. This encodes CASSLSLAGVDGETQYF.

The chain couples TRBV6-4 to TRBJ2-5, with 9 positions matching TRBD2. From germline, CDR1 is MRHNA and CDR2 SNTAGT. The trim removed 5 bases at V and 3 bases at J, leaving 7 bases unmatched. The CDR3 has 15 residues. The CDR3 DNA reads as TGTGCCAGCAGTCTGTACGCGGGAGGGGAAGAGACCCAGTACTTC. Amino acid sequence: CASSLYAGGEETQYF.

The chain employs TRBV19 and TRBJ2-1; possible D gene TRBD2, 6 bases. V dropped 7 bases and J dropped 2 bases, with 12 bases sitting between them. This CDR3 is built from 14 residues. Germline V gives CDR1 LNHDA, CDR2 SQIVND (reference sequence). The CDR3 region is CASKAGRTYNEQFF. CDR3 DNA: TGTGCCAGTAAGGCGGGACGAACCTACAATGAGCAGTTCTTC.

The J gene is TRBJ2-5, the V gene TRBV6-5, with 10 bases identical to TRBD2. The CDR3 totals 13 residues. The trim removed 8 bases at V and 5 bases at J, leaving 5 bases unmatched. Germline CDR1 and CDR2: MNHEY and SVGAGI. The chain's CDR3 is CASGAGGRETQYF. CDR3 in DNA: TGTGCCAGCGGAGCGGGAGGGCGGGAGACCCAGTACTTC.

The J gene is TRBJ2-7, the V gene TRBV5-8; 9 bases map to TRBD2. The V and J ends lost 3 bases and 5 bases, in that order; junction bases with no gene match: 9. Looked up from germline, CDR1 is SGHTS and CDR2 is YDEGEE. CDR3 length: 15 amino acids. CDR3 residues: CASSSGLANRHEQYF. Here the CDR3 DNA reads TGTGCCAGCAGCTCCGGACTAGCGAATCGTCACGAGCAGTACTTC.

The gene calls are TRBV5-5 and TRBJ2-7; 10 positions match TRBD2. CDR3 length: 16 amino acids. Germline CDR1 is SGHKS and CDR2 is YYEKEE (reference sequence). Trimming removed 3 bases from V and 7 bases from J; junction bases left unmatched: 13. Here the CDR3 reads CASSSKLELAGLEQYF. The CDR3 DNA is TGTGCCAGCAGCTCCAAACTCGAACTAGCGGGGCTGGAGCAGTACTTC.

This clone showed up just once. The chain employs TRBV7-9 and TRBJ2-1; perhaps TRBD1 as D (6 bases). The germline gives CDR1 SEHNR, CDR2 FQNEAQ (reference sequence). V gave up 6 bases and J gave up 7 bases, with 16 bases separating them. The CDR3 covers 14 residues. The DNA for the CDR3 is TGTGCCAGCAGTCTAGGTGGGGGCCAGAATGAGCAGTTCTTC. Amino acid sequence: CASSLGGGQNEQFF.

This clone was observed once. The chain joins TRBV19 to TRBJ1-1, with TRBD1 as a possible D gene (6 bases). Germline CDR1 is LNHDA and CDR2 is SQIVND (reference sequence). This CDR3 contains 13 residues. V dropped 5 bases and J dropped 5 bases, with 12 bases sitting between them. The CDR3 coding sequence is TGTGCCAGTAGTCCTCCAGGGGAAACTGAAGCTTTCTTT. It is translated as CASSPPGETEAFF.

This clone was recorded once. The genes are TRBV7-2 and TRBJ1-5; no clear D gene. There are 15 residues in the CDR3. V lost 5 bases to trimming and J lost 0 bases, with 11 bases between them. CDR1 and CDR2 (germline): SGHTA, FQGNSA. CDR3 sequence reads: CASSGQINSNQPQHF. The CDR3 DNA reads TGTGCCAGCAGCGGGCAGATTAATAGCAATCAGCCCCAGCATTTT.

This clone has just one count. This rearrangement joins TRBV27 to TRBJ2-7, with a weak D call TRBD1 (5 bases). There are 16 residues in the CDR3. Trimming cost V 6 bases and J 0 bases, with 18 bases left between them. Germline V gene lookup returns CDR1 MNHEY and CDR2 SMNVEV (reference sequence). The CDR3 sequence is CASSPYRRRSSYEQYF. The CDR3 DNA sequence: TGTGCCAGCAGCCCTTACAGGCGCCGCAGCTCCTACGAGCAGTACTTC.

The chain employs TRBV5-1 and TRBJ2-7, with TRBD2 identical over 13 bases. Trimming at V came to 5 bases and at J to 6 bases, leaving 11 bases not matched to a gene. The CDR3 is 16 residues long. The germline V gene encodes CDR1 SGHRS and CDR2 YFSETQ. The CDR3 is CASRVTGLAGVAEQYF. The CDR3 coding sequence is TGCGCCAGCAGAGTAACCGGACTAGCGGGAGTTGCCGAGCAGTACTTC.

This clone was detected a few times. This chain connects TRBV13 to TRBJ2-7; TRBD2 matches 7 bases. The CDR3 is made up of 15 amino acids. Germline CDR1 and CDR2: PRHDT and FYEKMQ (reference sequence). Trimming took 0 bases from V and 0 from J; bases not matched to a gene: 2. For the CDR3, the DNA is TGTGCCAGCAGCTTAGGTGGCGGGGGCTCCTACGAGCAGTACTTC. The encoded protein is CASSLGGGGSYEQYF.

The CDR3 region is CASSLDRGETQYF. The CDR3 DNA sequence: TGTGCCAGCAGTTTAGACAGAGGAGAGACCCAGTACTTC. V and J are TRBV27 and TRBJ2-5, with D maybe TRBD1 (5 bases). The CDR3 is 13 amino acids. Germline V CDR1 and CDR2: MNHEY, SMNVEV (reference sequence). Trimming shortened V by 2 bases and J by 4 bases, and 8 bases separated the two germline ends.

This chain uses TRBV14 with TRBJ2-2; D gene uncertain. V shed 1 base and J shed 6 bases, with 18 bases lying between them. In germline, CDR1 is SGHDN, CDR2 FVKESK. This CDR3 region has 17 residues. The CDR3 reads CASSQVVSSTFPGELFF. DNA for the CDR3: TGTGCCAGCAGCCAAGTGGTCAGTTCCACCTTTCCCGGGGAGCTGTTTTTT.

The CDR3 is CASNRREGTEAFF. Here the CDR3 DNA reads TGTGCCAGCAATCGCCGGGAAGGCACTGAAGCTTTCTTT. This chain uses TRBV6-1 with TRBJ1-1; D gene unclear. Germline-derived CDR1 and CDR2 are MNHNS and SASEGT. V was trimmed by 7 bases and J by 4 bases, leaving 13 bases between them. The CDR3 totals 13 residues.

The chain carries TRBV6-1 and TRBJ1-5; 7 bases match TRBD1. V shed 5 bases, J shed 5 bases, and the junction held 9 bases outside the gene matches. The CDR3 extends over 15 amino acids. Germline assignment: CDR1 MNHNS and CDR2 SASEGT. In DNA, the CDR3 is TGTGCCAGCAGTCACGAAGGGGGCGCTTATCAGCCCCAGCATTTT. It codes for CASSHEGGAYQPQHF.

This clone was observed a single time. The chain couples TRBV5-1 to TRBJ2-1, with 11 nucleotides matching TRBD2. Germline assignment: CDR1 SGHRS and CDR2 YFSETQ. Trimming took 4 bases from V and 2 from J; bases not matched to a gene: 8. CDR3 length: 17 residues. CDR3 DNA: TGCGCCAGCAGCCTAAACCCGACTAGCGGGGCCTACAATGAGCAGTTCTTC. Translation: CASSLNPTSGAYNEQFF.

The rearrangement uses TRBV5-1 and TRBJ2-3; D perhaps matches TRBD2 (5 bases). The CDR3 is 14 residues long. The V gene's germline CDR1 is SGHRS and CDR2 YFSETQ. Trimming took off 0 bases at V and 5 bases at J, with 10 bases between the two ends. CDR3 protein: CASSLVAGGDTQYF. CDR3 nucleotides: TGCGCCAGCAGCTTGGTGGCGGGTGGAGATACGCAGTATTTT.

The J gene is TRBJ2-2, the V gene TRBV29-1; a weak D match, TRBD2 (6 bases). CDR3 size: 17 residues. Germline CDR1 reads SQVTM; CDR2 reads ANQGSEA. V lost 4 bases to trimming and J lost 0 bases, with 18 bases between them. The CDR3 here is CSVVGRREGPNTGELFF. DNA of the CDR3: TGCAGCGTTGTCGGGCGGCGGGAAGGACCGAACACCGGGGAGCTGTTTTTT.

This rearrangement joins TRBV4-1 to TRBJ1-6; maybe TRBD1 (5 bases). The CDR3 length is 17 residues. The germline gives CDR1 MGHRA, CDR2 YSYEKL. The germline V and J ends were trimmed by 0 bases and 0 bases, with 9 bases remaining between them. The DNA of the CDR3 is TGCGCCAGCAGCCAAGATAAGGGGCGCTCCTATAATTCACCCCTCCACTTT. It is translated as CASSQDKGRSYNSPLHF.

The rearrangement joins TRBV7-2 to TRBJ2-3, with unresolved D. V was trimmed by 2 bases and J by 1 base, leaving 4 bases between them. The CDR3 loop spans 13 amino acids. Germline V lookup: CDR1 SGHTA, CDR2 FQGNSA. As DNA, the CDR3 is TGTGCCAGCAGCTTATATCGCACAGATACGCAGTATTTT. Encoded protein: CASSLYRTDTQYF.

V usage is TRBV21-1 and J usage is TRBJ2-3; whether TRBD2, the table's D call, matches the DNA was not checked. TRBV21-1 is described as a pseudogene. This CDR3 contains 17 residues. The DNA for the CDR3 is TGTGCCAGCAGCTACGGACTAGCGGGAGAGATGACAGATACGCAGTATTTT. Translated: CASSYGLAGEMTDTQYF.

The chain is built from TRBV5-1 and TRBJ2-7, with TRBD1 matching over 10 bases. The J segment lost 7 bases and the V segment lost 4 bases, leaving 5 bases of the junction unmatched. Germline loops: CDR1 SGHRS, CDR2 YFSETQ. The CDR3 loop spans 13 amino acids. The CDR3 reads CASSLDRGDEQYF. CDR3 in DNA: TGCGCCAGCAGCCTGGACAGGGGGGATGAGCAGTACTTC.